A single sample is the source of the 13 T cell receptor beta chains below, sequenced in a study of early T cells in non-severe SARS-CoV-2 infection. Via MiXCR, TCRdb re-called the 5' RACE reads, giving one row per CDR3 protein. The sample shows tens of thousands of distinct CDR3 sequences, approximately 15% of them seen only once. The sequenced sample was whole blood. These receptor sequences come from an adult who was a healthcare worker with PCR-confirmed SARS-CoV-2 infection or an uninfected control (not recorded which).

There are a few counts of this clonotype. This chain links TRBV7-6 with TRBJ2-3; possible D gene TRBD1, 5 bases. CDR1 and CDR2 (germline): SGHVS, FNYEAQ. The CDR3 is 16 amino acids. Trimming cost V 5 bases and J 2 bases, with 17 bases left between them. The CDR3 nucleotides are TGTGCCAGCAGCCCATTCGCGAACAGGAACACAGATACGCAGTATTTT. Translation: CASSPFANRNTDTQYF.

Comments on this clonotype: Its ends do not fully match the called genes, so a read error is possible. The chain links TRBV7-7 to TRBJ2-1, with D possibly matching TRBD2 (5 bases). Germline CDR1 is SSHAT and CDR2 is FNYEAQ (reference sequence). The CDR3 length is 13 residues. The CDR3 spells CASSFSSSGEQFF. DNA of the CDR3: TGTGCTAGCAGCTTTTCTAGCTCCGGTGAGCAGTTCTTC.

This clonotype turned up a few times. This may come from a read error, since a much larger clone is one base off. V gene TRBV7-8 combines with J gene TRBJ1-5; 7 bases are a match to TRBD1. The CDR3 is 14 residues long. V shed 5 bases and J 3 bases; nucleotides not matched to a gene: 4. The V gene's germline CDR1 is SGHVS and CDR2 FQNEAQ. The CDR3 here is CASSAGQVNQPQHF. Here the CDR3 DNA reads TGTGCCAGCAGCGCCGGACAGGTCAATCAGCCCCAGCATTTT.

In its sample, this clonotype was seen a few times. Here the CDR3 DNA reads TGCAGTGCTAGAGCCGGACAGGCGAGTCAGCCCCAGCATTTT. It specifies CSARAGQASQPQHF. The chain employs TRBV20-1 and TRBJ1-5; 7 bases are a match to TRBD1. The CDR3 sequence is 14 residues long. V was pared by 1 base and J by 6 bases, with 6 bases of the junction left unmatched. The V gene's germline CDR1 is DFQATT and CDR2 SNEGSKA (reference sequence).

This clonotype was seen more than once but under ten times. The chain combines TRBV28 with TRBJ2-3; weak D call: TRBD1 (5 bases). V lost 3 bases and J 1 base, leaving 11 bases between the germline ends. The CDR3 has 15 residues. CDR1 and CDR2 (germline): MDHEN, SYDVKM. CDR3 sequence reads: CASSFPRGGTDTQYF. In DNA, the CDR3 is TGTGCCAGCAGTTTCCCAAGGGGTGGCACAGATACGCAGTATTTT.

The V gene is TRBV27, the J gene TRBJ2-7; 9 nucleotides align to TRBD2. The CDR3 loop spans 15 amino acids. With 5 bases clipped from V and 0 bases from J, the junction kept 5 bases outside the gene matches. CDR1 and CDR2 (germline): MNHEY, SMNVEV (reference sequence). For the CDR3, the DNA is TGTGCCAGCAGTCTCAGCGGGGGGATCTCCTACGAGCAGTACTTC. This codes for CASSLSGGISYEQYF.

The genes are TRBV27 and TRBJ2-5, with D uncertain. This CDR3 spans 14 amino acids. V lost 6 bases and J 3 bases, leaving 14 bases between the germline ends. Per the germline V gene, CDR1 is MNHEY and CDR2 is SMNVEV (reference sequence). The CDR3 region has the DNA TGTGCCAGCAGGCCAATCATCCAGGAAGAGACCCAGTACTTC. Protein product: CASRPIIQEETQYF.

The chain couples TRBV29-1 to TRBJ1-2; D might be TRBD1 (6 bases). V lost 6 bases, J lost 0 bases, and 8 bases lay in between. In germline, CDR1 is SQVTM, CDR2 ANQGSEA. The CDR3 runs to 12 residues. The CDR3 sequence is CSVTGPNYGYTF. In DNA form, the CDR3 reads TGCAGCGTCACAGGGCCTAACTATGGCTACACCTTC.

This clonotype was detected a few times. The rearrangement links TRBV19 to TRBJ2-3; D remains unclear. CDR1 and CDR2 (germline): LNHDA, SQIVND (reference sequence). The CDR3 is made up of 13 amino acids. V was pared by 8 bases and J by 0 bases, with 9 bases between. The CDR3 sequence is CASRYLSTDTQYF. Written as DNA, the CDR3 is TGTGCCAGTCGCTATCTGAGCACAGATACGCAGTATTTT.

J is TRBJ1-5 and V is TRBV6-6; 8 nucleotides match TRBD1. The V gene end was trimmed by 6 bases and the J gene end by 0 bases; junction bases not matched to a gene: 10. CDR3 size: 17 residues. CDR1 and CDR2 from the germline V gene are MNHNY and SVGAGI (reference sequence). The CDR3: CASSSGTGDYSNQPQHF. The CDR3 bases are TGTGCCAGCAGCTCCGGGACAGGCGACTATAGCAATCAGCCCCAGCATTTT.

V and J are TRBV6-1 and TRBJ1-1; D unresolved. There are 16 residues in the CDR3. Per the germline V gene, CDR1 is MNHNS and CDR2 is SASEGT. The V end lost 2 bases, the J end lost 3 bases, and 16 bases lay between the germline ends. CDR3: CASSEPEAGRDTEAFF. The CDR3 nucleotides read TGTGCCAGCAGTGAACCCGAAGCAGGTCGGGACACTGAAGCTTTCTTT.

The chain couples TRBV12-3 or TRBV12-4 to TRBJ2-3; D is unresolved. V was shortened by 3 bases and J by 3 bases, with 7 bases between the two germline ends. The CDR3 totals 13 residues. DNA for the CDR3: TGTGCCAGCAGTTTCAAGGAGACAGATACGCAGTATTTT. Translated, it gives CASSFKETDTQYF.

This clonotype was recorded a few times. The chain carries TRBV20-1 and TRBJ2-6; 8 nucleotides align to TRBD1. Per germline, CDR1 DFQATT and CDR2 SNEGSKA (reference sequence). The V segment lost 6 bases and the J segment 1 base; nucleotides outside the gene matches: 5. The CDR3 runs to 15 residues. The CDR3 DNA follows: TGCAGTGCCTCAGGGACAGGATCTGGGGCCAACGTCCTGACTTTC. It yields the protein CSASGTGSGANVLTF.